This TCR beta chain was observed in a study of blood T cell repertoires in COVID-19. CDR3 size: 13 residues. V trimming: 7 bases; J trimming: 8 bases; junction bases outside the gene matches: 8. Germline CDR1 reads MDHEN; CDR2 reads SYDVKM. The assay was immunoSEQ multiplex PCR, and TCRdb's table has in-frame clones only and misses some. The table includes under 200,000 clones, 75% to 95% detected once. Sequenced input: peripheral blood. The chain recombines TRBV28 with TRBJ1-2; 9 bases fit TRBD1. The sequence came from a man aged 45 to 65 with acute or convalescent COVID-19. The CDR3 nucleotides read TGTGCCAGCACCCTGACAGGGGGTGGGGGCTACACCTTC. Translated, it gives CASTLTGGGGYTF.